These T cell receptor beta chains were read from a single sample in a study of blood T cell repertoires in COVID-19. Repertoires were generated with immunoSEQ multiplex PCR, while TCRdb's copy carries only in-frame clones and drops some. The table records 350,000 to 500,000 clones, approximately 90% of them present only once. Source material: PBMCs or T cells enriched from blood (not recorded which). All receptors derive from a woman under 30 who had been exposed to COVID-19. Each CDR3 is given with its conserved first and last residue. Fields, in order: V gene, J gene, CDR3 length, clone size, D gene, CDR3 protein, CDR3 DNA. A D gene is named only where the DNA matches it firmly. Rows give clone size only sometimes, using once, few, many, or a class for an expanded clone.

v_gene: TRBV28; j_gene: TRBJ2-1; len: 11; abundance: NA; d_gene: NA; CDR3aa: CASSLGIEQFF; CDR3nt: TGTGCCAGCAGTTTAGGCATTGAGCAGTTCTTC
v_gene: TRBV10-1; j_gene: TRBJ2-3; len: 13; abundance: NA; d_gene: NA; CDR3aa: CASSEGGKDTQYF; CDR3nt: TGCGCCAGCAGTGAAGGGGGTAAAGATACGCAGTATTTT
v_gene: TRBV27; j_gene: TRBJ2-3; len: 15; abundance: NA; d_gene: TRBD2; CDR3aa: CASSPSGTYTDTQYF; CDR3nt: TGTGCCAGCAGCCCAAGCGGGACTTACACAGATACGCAGTATTTT
v_gene: TRBV15; j_gene: TRBJ1-2; len: 13; abundance: NA; d_gene: NA; CDR3aa: CATKQEVVDGYTF; CDR3nt: TGTGCCACTAAACAGGAAGTGGTAGATGGCTACACCTTC
v_gene: TRBV5-4; j_gene: TRBJ2-1; len: 16; abundance: NA; d_gene: TRBD2; CDR3aa: CASSWSGGAPYNEQFF; CDR3nt: TGTGCCAGCAGCTGGAGCGGGGGGGCACCGTACAATGAGCAGTTCTTC
v_gene: TRBV11-3; j_gene: TRBJ2-1; len: 14; abundance: NA; d_gene: TRBD2; CDR3aa: CASSPGGTNNEQFF; CDR3nt: TGTGCCAGCAGCCCCGGGGGGACCAACAATGAGCAGTTCTTC
v_gene: TRBV30; j_gene: TRBJ2-1; len: 15; abundance: NA; d_gene: NA; CDR3aa: CAWSVLPGSLDEQFF; CDR3nt: TGTGCCTGGAGTGTATTGCCGGGTAGTTTGGATGAGCAGTTCTTC
v_gene: TRBV27; j_gene: TRBJ1-6; len: 12; abundance: NA; d_gene: NA; CDR3aa: CASSLNGSPLHF; CDR3nt: TGTGCCAGCAGTTTAAACGGGTCACCCCTCCACTTT
v_gene: TRBV29-1; j_gene: TRBJ1-1; len: 15; abundance: NA; d_gene: TRBD1; CDR3aa: CSVGGAGGLNTEAFF; CDR3nt: TGCAGCGTCGGCGGGGCAGGGGGCCTTAACACTGAAGCTTTCTTT
v_gene: TRBV28; j_gene: TRBJ1-5; len: 16; abundance: NA; d_gene: TRBD1; CDR3aa: CASSTQGALGNQPQHF; CDR3nt: TGTGCCAGCAGTACACAGGGGGCGCTTGGAAATCAGCCCCAGCATTTT
v_gene: TRBV28; j_gene: TRBJ1-2; len: 14; abundance: NA; d_gene: NA; CDR3aa: CASSDSISRGGYTF; CDR3nt: TGTGCCAGCAGCGACTCGATCAGCCGGGGGGGCTACACCTTC
v_gene: TRBV24-1; j_gene: TRBJ2-1; len: 12; abundance: NA; d_gene: NA; CDR3aa: CATSPSYNEQFF; CDR3nt: TGTGCCACCAGTCCTTCCTACAATGAGCAGTTCTTC
v_gene: TRBV5-8; j_gene: TRBJ2-1; len: 15; abundance: NA; d_gene: NA; CDR3aa: CASSWGMRGGDEQFF; CDR3nt: TGTGCCAGCAGCTGGGGTATGCGGGGTGGGGATGAGCAGTTCTTC
v_gene: TRBV10-3; j_gene: TRBJ1-5; len: 17; abundance: once; d_gene: TRBD1; CDR3aa: CAISDRGQGRGNQPQHF; CDR3nt: TGTGCCATCAGTGACCGCGGACAGGGCCGGGGCAATCAGCCCCAGCATTTT
v_gene: TRBV3-1/TRBV3-2; j_gene: TRBJ1-3; len: 15; abundance: NA; d_gene: NA; CDR3aa: CASSLRGGSGNTIYF; CDR3nt: TGTGCCAGCAGCCTCCGCGGGGGTTCTGGAAACACCATATATTTT
v_gene: TRBV30; j_gene: TRBJ1-1; len: 14; abundance: NA; d_gene: NA; CDR3aa: CAWSLWGGPTEAFF; CDR3nt: TGTGCCTGGAGTTTGTGGGGGGGCCCCACTGAAGCTTTCTTT
v_gene: TRBV19; j_gene: TRBJ1-2; len: 15; abundance: NA; d_gene: TRBD1; CDR3aa: CASSISGQNSYGYTF; CDR3nt: TGTGCCAGTAGTATATCGGGACAGAACTCCTATGGCTACACCTTC
v_gene: TRBV7-2; j_gene: TRBJ2-2; len: 12; abundance: NA; d_gene: NA; CDR3aa: CASSAGYGELFF; CDR3nt: TGTGCCAGCAGCGCAGGTTACGGGGAGCTGTTTTTT
v_gene: TRBV28; j_gene: TRBJ2-1; len: 15; abundance: NA; d_gene: NA; CDR3aa: CASSLLGAGHNEQFF; CDR3nt: TGTGCCAGCAGTTTATTGGGAGCGGGCCACAATGAGCAGTTCTTC
v_gene: TRBV5-4; j_gene: TRBJ2-5; len: 17; abundance: NA; d_gene: TRBD2; CDR3aa: CASSLRLAGGSGETQYF; CDR3nt: TGTGCCAGCAGCCTCCGGTTGGCGGGAGGGTCCGGGGAGACCCAGTACTTC
v_gene: TRBV5-6; j_gene: TRBJ2-1; len: 15; abundance: NA; d_gene: NA; CDR3aa: CASSLGWLNYNEQFF; CDR3nt: TGTGCCAGCAGCTTGGGGTGGCTCAACTACAATGAGCAGTTCTTC
v_gene: TRBV6-5; j_gene: TRBJ2-7; len: 13; abundance: few; d_gene: TRBD1; CDR3aa: CASRKDRVNEQYF; CDR3nt: TGTGCCAGCAGGAAGGACAGGGTAAACGAGCAGTACTTC
v_gene: TRBV7-6; j_gene: TRBJ2-7; len: 14; abundance: NA; d_gene: TRBD1; CDR3aa: CASSTGTGVYEQYF; CDR3nt: TGTGCCAGCAGTACCGGGACAGGGGTCTACGAGCAGTACTTC
v_gene: TRBV4-1; j_gene: TRBJ2-5; len: 14; abundance: NA; d_gene: NA; CDR3aa: CASSPQLYQETQYF; CDR3nt: TGCGCCAGCAGCCCCCAATTGTACCAAGAGACCCAGTACTTC
v_gene: TRBV4-3; j_gene: TRBJ2-3; len: 11; abundance: NA; d_gene: NA; CDR3aa: CASSHSDTQYF; CDR3nt: TGCGCCAGCAGTCACTCAGATACGCAGTATTTT
v_gene: TRBV7-2; j_gene: TRBJ2-5; len: 14; abundance: NA; d_gene: NA; CDR3aa: CASSLGTFQETQYF; CDR3nt: TGTGCCAGCAGCCTCGGGACATTCCAAGAGACCCAGTACTTC
v_gene: TRBV14; j_gene: TRBJ1-2; len: 14; abundance: NA; d_gene: TRBD1; CDR3aa: CASSAGQGYYGYTF; CDR3nt: TGTGCCAGCAGCGCGGGACAGGGGTACTATGGCTACACCTTC
v_gene: TRBV7-9; j_gene: TRBJ2-7; len: 17; abundance: NA; d_gene: NA; CDR3aa: CASSLITGSTSSDEQYF; CDR3nt: TGTGCCAGCAGCTTGATAACAGGGTCCACAAGCTCAGACGAGCAGTACTTC
v_gene: TRBV19; j_gene: TRBJ1-4; len: 16; abundance: NA; d_gene: TRBD1; CDR3aa: CASSIEYRGPDEKLFF; CDR3nt: TGTGCCAGTAGTATAGAGTACAGGGGGCCGGATGAAAAACTGTTTTTT
v_gene: TRBV3-1/TRBV3-2; j_gene: TRBJ1-2; len: 15; abundance: NA; d_gene: TRBD1; CDR3aa: CASSQGGGAPYGYTF; CDR3nt: TGTGCCAGCAGCCAAGGAGGGGGCGCCCCCTATGGCTACACCTTC
v_gene: TRBV12-3/TRBV12-4; j_gene: TRBJ1-1; len: 12; abundance: NA; d_gene: NA; CDR3aa: CASGAGGIEAFF; CDR3nt: TGTGCCAGCGGGGCAGGTGGTATTGAAGCTTTCTTT
v_gene: TRBV19; j_gene: TRBJ2-7; len: 16; abundance: NA; d_gene: TRBD2; CDR3aa: CASSREGLPLNYEQYF; CDR3nt: TGTGCCAGTAGTCGGGAGGGTCTCCCCTTAAACTACGAGCAGTACTTC
v_gene: TRBV19; j_gene: TRBJ1-2; len: 12; abundance: NA; d_gene: NA; CDR3aa: CASSLGLVGYTF; CDR3nt: TGTGCCAGTAGTTTGGGACTGGTAGGCTACACCTTC
v_gene: TRBV28; j_gene: TRBJ2-3; len: 20; abundance: few; d_gene: TRBD2; CDR3aa: CASSLFGLAGGQGGTDTQYF; CDR3nt: TGTGCCAGCAGTTTATTCGGACTAGCGGGAGGGCAGGGTGGCACAGATACGCAGTATTTT
v_gene: TRBV28; j_gene: TRBJ2-7; len: 13; abundance: NA; d_gene: NA; CDR3aa: CASSLTQGGEQYF; CDR3nt: TGTGCCAGCAGTTTAACGCAGGGGGGCGAGCAGTACTTC
v_gene: TRBV5-1; j_gene: TRBJ2-5; len: 13; abundance: NA; d_gene: NA; CDR3aa: CASGSGGQETQYF; CDR3nt: TGCGCCAGCGGAAGCGGAGGACAAGAGACCCAGTACTTC
v_gene: TRBV5-6; j_gene: TRBJ2-7; len: 12; abundance: once; d_gene: NA; CDR3aa: CASSYLSYEQYF; CDR3nt: TGTGCCAGCAGTTACTTGTCCTACGAGCAGTACTTC
v_gene: TRBV21-1; j_gene: TRBJ2-7; len: 12; abundance: few; d_gene: NA; CDR3aa: CASSWDKPEQYF; CDR3nt: TGTGCCAGCAGCTGGGACAAGCCGGAGCAGTACTTC
v_gene: TRBV28; j_gene: TRBJ2-7; len: 16; abundance: NA; d_gene: TRBD2; CDR3aa: CASSSPGLAGVWMQYF; CDR3nt: TGTGCCAGCAGTTCCCCAGGACTAGCGGGAGTCTGGATGCAGTACTTC
v_gene: TRBV4-1; j_gene: TRBJ1-4; len: 15; abundance: NA; d_gene: TRBD1; CDR3aa: CASSLGDRDGEKLFF; CDR3nt: TGCGCCAGCAGCCTGGGGGACAGGGACGGTGAAAAACTGTTTTTT
v_gene: TRBV4-1; j_gene: TRBJ1-3; len: 12; abundance: NA; d_gene: NA; CDR3aa: CASSQVRDTIYF; CDR3nt: TGCGCCAGCAGCCAAGTGCGGGACACCATATATTTT